The rows below give T cell receptor beta chains drawn from one sample of a study of T cell changes during pregnancy in multiple sclerosis. Here immunoSEQ multiplex PCR was the method, and the copy in TCRdb shows in-frame clones only, minus some. The sample lists about 73,000 clones; 90% were seen once. Source: peripheral blood, taken after pregnancy. All receptors come from a female donor in good health, enrolled as a control in a pregnancy study. Each CDR3 is given with its conserved first and last residue. Each record gives: D gene, J gene, V gene, CDR3 protein, CDR3 DNA. A D gene is named only where the DNA matches it firmly.

TRBD2 | TRBJ2-4 | TRBV18 | CASSPPGLAGGLAKNIQYF | TGTGCCAGCTCACCCCCGGGACTAGCGGGGGGACTAGCCAAAAACATTCAGTACTTC
- | TRBJ1-3 | TRBV23-1 | CASSLNRQYSGNTIYF | TGCGCCAGCAGTCTAAACAGGCAATACTCTGGAAACACCATATATTTT
- | TRBJ1-1 | TRBV7-8 | CASSLARTADLNTEAFF | TGTGCCAGCAGCTTAGCTAGGACAGCTGACCTGAACACTGAAGCTTTCTTT
TRBD2 | TRBJ2-5 | TRBV6-5 | CASSYGLSSGSVTQYF | TGTGCCAGCAGTTACGGGTTGTCTAGCGGGAGTGTGACCCAGTACTTC
TRBD1 | TRBJ2-1 | TRBV14 | CASSQDNSRQGATSEQFF | TGTGCCAGCAGCCAAGATAATAGTAGGCAGGGGGCTACGTCTGAGCAGTTCTTC
TRBD2 | TRBJ2-7 | TRBV7-9 | CASSSPLAGGEQYF | TGTGCCAGCAGCTCTCCTCTAGCGGGAGGCGAGCAGTACTTC
- | TRBJ2-3 | TRBV7-9 | CAGIAESTDTQYF | TGTGCCGGAATAGCGGAGAGCACAGATACGCAGTATTTT
TRBD2 | TRBJ2-2 | TRBV11-3 | CASSLELAGRTGELFF | TGTGCCAGCAGCTTAGAGCTAGCGGGACGGACCGGGGAGCTGTTTTTT
- | TRBJ2-5 | TRBV19 | CASSRGTGETQYF | TGTGCCAGTTCCAGGGGGACTGGAGAGACCCAGTACTTC
- | TRBJ2-7 | TRBV6-5 | CASSYSTRGSYEQYF | TGTGCCAGCAGTTACTCGACCAGGGGATCATACGAGCAGTACTTC
TRBD1 | TRBJ2-1 | TRBV27 | CASSFRGPNEQFF | TGTGCCAGCAGTTTTAGGGGGCCCAATGAGCAGTTCTTC
- | TRBJ2-2 | TRBV7-2 | CASSINTGGTGELFF | TGTGCCAGCAGCATAAACACAGGAGGGACCGGGGAGCTGTTTTTT